This TCR beta chain is drawn from a study of T-cell memory formation after mild COVID-19. The overall study: TCR clustering was largely donor specific.

Germline CDR1 DFQATT, CDR2 SNEGSKA (reference sequence). This CDR3 has 14 amino acids. The V and J ends lost 3 bases and 3 bases respectively, with 12 bases between them. 5'RACE with constant-segment primers built TCRalpha and TCRbeta cDNA libraries with UMIs. TCRdb reprocessed the 5' RACE reads with MiXCR, giving one entry per CDR3 protein. The sample contains under 650,000 distinct CDR3 sequences, approximately 18% of which appear only once. The table lists this clonotype with many counts. The chain joins TRBV20-1 to TRBJ2-1, with D possibly being TRBD1 (5 bases). The receptor was isolated from an adult woman who had mild COVID-19 (a few samples of this study predate the infection). Cell type and time point are not known. The specimen sequenced was PBMCs or a T cell subset sorted from them (not recorded which). The CDR3 here is CSASGLGDYNEQFF. The CDR3 DNA follows: TGCAGTGCTAGTGGTCTAGGGGACTACAATGAGCAGTTCTTC.